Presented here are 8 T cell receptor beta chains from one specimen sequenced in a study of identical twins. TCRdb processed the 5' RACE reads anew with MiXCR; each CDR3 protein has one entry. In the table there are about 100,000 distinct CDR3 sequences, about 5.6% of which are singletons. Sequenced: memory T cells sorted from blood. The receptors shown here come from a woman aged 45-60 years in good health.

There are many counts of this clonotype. The CDR3 region is CSAPGTSGRGFNEQFF. The DNA for the CDR3 is TGCAGTGCGCCCGGGACTAGCGGGAGAGGGTTCAATGAGCAGTTCTTC. V and J are TRBV20-1 and TRBJ2-1; TRBD2 aligns across 14 bases. CDR1 is DFQATT and CDR2 is SNEGSKA in the germline V gene (reference sequence). This CDR3 has 16 residues. Losses at the gene ends were 6 bases for V and 6 bases for J; bases not matched to a gene: 10.

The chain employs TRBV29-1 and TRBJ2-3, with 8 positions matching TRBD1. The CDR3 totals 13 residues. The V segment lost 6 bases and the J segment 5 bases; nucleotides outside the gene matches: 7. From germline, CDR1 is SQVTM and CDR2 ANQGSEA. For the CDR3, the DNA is TGCAGCGTAACAGGGGGATCAGGAGATACGCAGTATTTT. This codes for CSVTGGSGDTQYF.

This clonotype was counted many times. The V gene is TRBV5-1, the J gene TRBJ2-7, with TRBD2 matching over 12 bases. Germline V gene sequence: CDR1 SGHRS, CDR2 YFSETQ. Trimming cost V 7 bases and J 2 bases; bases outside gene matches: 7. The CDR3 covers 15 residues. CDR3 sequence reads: CASGPGLAGTYEQYF. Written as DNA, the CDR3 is TGCGCCAGCGGCCCGGGACTAGCGGGTACCTACGAGCAGTACTTC. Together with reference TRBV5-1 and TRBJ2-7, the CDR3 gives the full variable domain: KAGVTQTPRYLIKTRGQQVTLSCSPISGHRSVSWYQQTPGQGLQFLFEYFSETQRNKGNFPGRFSGRQFSNSRSEMNVSTLELGDSALYLCASGPGLAGTYEQYFGPGTRLTVT.

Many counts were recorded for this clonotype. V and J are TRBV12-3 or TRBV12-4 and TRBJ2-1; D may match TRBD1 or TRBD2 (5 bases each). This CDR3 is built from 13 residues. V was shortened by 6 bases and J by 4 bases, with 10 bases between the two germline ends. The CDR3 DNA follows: TGTGCCAGCAGGAAGAGGGGTTACAATGAGCAGTTCTTC. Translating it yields CASRKRGYNEQFF.

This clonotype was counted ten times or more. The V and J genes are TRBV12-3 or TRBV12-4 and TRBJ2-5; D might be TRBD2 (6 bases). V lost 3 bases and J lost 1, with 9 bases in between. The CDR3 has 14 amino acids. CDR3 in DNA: TGTGCCAGCAGTTTGGGCGGGGCCCAAGAGACCCAGTACTTC. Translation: CASSLGGAQETQYF.

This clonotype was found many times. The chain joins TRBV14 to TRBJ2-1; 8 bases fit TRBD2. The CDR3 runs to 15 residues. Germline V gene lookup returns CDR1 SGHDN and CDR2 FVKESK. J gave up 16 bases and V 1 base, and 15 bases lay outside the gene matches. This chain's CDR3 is CASSQVLNGRGARFF. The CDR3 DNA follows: TGTGCCAGCAGCCAAGTACTCAACGGGAGGGGGGCTCGCTTCTTC.

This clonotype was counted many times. CDR3 in amino acids: CASSQELEWGAPKSGYEQYF. The DNA of the CDR3 is TGCGCCAGCAGCCAAGAATTAGAGTGGGGCGCCCCAAAGTCTGGGTACGAGCAGTACTTC. The gene calls are TRBV4-1 and TRBJ2-7; weak D call: TRBD1 (5 bases). Germline lookup yields CDR1 MGHRA and CDR2 YSYEKL. V lost 0 bases and J lost 4, with 28 bases in between. This CDR3 has 20 residues.

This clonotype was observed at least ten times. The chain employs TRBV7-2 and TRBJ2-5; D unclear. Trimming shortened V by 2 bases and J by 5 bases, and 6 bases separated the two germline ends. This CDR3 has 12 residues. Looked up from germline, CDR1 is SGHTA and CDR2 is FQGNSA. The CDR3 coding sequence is TGTGCCAGCAGCTTATATGTGGAGACCCAGTACTTC. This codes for CASSLYVETQYF.